Listed below are T cell receptor beta chains from one sample, sequenced in a study of CD8 T cell repertoires and HIV-1 epitope variants. The table came from immunoSEQ multiplex PCR; TCRdb's copy has only in-frame clones and leaves some out. The data hold about 95,000 clones, with around 67% observed a single time. The sample taken for sequencing was uncultured baseline CD8+ T cells from peripheral blood mononuclear cells (PBMCs). These receptor sequences come from a male donor with HIV. The CDR3 runs from the conserved cysteine through the conserved F or W. A D gene is named only where the DNA matches it firmly. The size entry is marked missing in some rows and otherwise reads once, few, many or a size class.

CDR3aa: CASSLVAPQPYQETQYF; CDR3nt: TGTGCCAGCAGCTTAGTCGCACCCCAACCGTACCAAGAGACCCAGTACTTC; abundance: once; j_gene: TRBJ2-5; len: 17; d_gene: NA; v_gene: TRBV7-6
CDR3aa: CASSLGLVLNTEAFF; CDR3nt: TGTGCCAGCAGCTTAGGGCTGGTACTTAACACTGAAGCTTTCTTT; abundance: NA; j_gene: TRBJ1-1; len: 15; d_gene: NA; v_gene: TRBV7-2
CDR3aa: CASSYSGGNEQYF; CDR3nt: TGTGCCAGCAGTTACTCTGGGGGGAACGAGCAGTACTTC; abundance: NA; j_gene: TRBJ2-7; len: 13; d_gene: NA; v_gene: TRBV6-5
CDR3aa: CASGWTGTMGEQYF; CDR3nt: TGTGCCAGCGGCTGGACCGGGACCATGGGCGAGCAGTACTTC; abundance: NA; j_gene: TRBJ2-7; len: 14; d_gene: NA; v_gene: TRBV27
CDR3aa: CASSLNPPNTEAFF; CDR3nt: TGCGCCAGCAGCTTGAATCCCCCGAACACTGAAGCTTTCTTT; abundance: few; j_gene: TRBJ1-1; len: 14; d_gene: NA; v_gene: TRBV5-1
CDR3aa: CSVLQRANEQFF; CDR3nt: TGCAGCGTCCTCCAAAGGGCCAATGAGCAGTTCTTC; abundance: few; j_gene: TRBJ2-1; len: 12; d_gene: NA; v_gene: TRBV29-1
CDR3aa: CASKGSGGLYEQYF; CDR3nt: TGTGCCAGCAAGGGTAGCGGGGGTCTTTACGAGCAGTACTTC; abundance: NA; j_gene: TRBJ2-7; len: 14; d_gene: TRBD2; v_gene: TRBV6-6
CDR3aa: CASSFDRSDTQYF; CDR3nt: TGTGCCAGCAGCTTTGACCGTTCAGATACGCAGTATTTT; abundance: few; j_gene: TRBJ2-3; len: 13; d_gene: NA; v_gene: TRBV7-2
CDR3aa: CAWNGWGAYEQYF; CDR3nt: TGTGCCTGGAATGGGTGGGGAGCCTACGAGCAGTACTTC; abundance: NA; j_gene: TRBJ2-7; len: 13; d_gene: NA; v_gene: TRBV30
CDR3aa: CASSQHVLTQYF; CDR3nt: TGTGCCAGCAGCCAACACGTTCTGACCCAGTACTTC; abundance: NA; j_gene: TRBJ2-5; len: 12; d_gene: NA; v_gene: TRBV7-9
CDR3aa: CASSATYEQYF; CDR3nt: TGTGCCAGCAGTGCCACCTACGAGCAGTACTTC; abundance: NA; j_gene: TRBJ2-7; len: 11; d_gene: NA; v_gene: TRBV25-1
CDR3aa: CASSPISGTGDEQFF; CDR3nt: TGTGCCAGCAGCCCCATCTCCGGGACAGGGGATGAGCAGTTCTTC; abundance: NA; j_gene: TRBJ2-1; len: 15; d_gene: TRBD1; v_gene: TRBV14
CDR3aa: CASSRDRGVTDTQYF; CDR3nt: TGTGCCAGCAGCCGGGACAGGGGGGTCACAGATACGCAGTATTTT; abundance: NA; j_gene: TRBJ2-3; len: 15; d_gene: TRBD1; v_gene: TRBV7-6
CDR3aa: CASRPGGEGTDTQYF; CDR3nt: TGTGCCAGCAGGCCCGGGGGCGAGGGGACAGATACGCAGTATTTT; abundance: once; j_gene: TRBJ2-3; len: 15; d_gene: NA; v_gene: TRBV28
CDR3aa: CSVEGLGNTQYF; CDR3nt: TGCAGCGTTGAAGGGCTCGGGAATACGCAGTATTTT; abundance: NA; j_gene: TRBJ2-3; len: 12; d_gene: NA; v_gene: TRBV29-1
CDR3aa: CASSLALGGNTGELFF; CDR3nt: TGTGCCAGCAGCTTAGCCTTAGGGGGGAACACCGGGGAGCTGTTTTTT; abundance: few; j_gene: TRBJ2-2; len: 16; d_gene: NA; v_gene: TRBV11-2
CDR3aa: CASSFAGHTIGANVLTF; CDR3nt: TGTGCCAGCAGTTTCGCGGGACACACTATTGGGGCCAACGTCCTGACTTTC; abundance: NA; j_gene: TRBJ2-6; len: 17; d_gene: NA; v_gene: TRBV27
CDR3aa: CASSVDKGGLSGNTIYF; CDR3nt: TGTGCCAGCAGCGTAGATAAGGGGGGCCTCTCTGGAAACACCATATATTTT; abundance: once; j_gene: TRBJ1-3; len: 17; d_gene: NA; v_gene: TRBV9
CDR3aa: CATWDRFNEQFF; CDR3nt: TGTGCCACCTGGGACAGGTTTAATGAGCAGTTCTTC; abundance: NA; j_gene: TRBJ2-1; len: 12; d_gene: TRBD1; v_gene: TRBV27
CDR3aa: CASSLGVSGSGADTQYF; CDR3nt: TGCGCCAGCAGCTTGGGGGTTAGCGGGAGTGGCGCAGATACGCAGTATTTT; abundance: NA; j_gene: TRBJ2-3; len: 17; d_gene: TRBD2; v_gene: TRBV5-1
CDR3aa: CASSPGTEFGGYTF; CDR3nt: TGTGCCAGCAGTCCCGGGACGGAGTTCGGTGGCTACACCTTC; abundance: NA; j_gene: TRBJ1-2; len: 14; d_gene: NA; v_gene: TRBV27
CDR3aa: CASSQAYNNEQFF; CDR3nt: TGTGCCAGCAGCCAAGCGTACAACAATGAGCAGTTCTTC; abundance: few; j_gene: TRBJ2-1; len: 13; d_gene: NA; v_gene: TRBV27
CDR3aa: CASSSWTDMNTEAFF; CDR3nt: TGTGCCAGCAGCTCATGGACGGACATGAACACTGAAGCTTTCTTT; abundance: NA; j_gene: TRBJ1-1; len: 15; d_gene: NA; v_gene: TRBV7-2
CDR3aa: CASKTASGFYNEQFF; CDR3nt: TGTGCCAGCAAAACCGCTAGCGGATTTTACAATGAGCAGTTCTTC; abundance: NA; j_gene: TRBJ2-1; len: 15; d_gene: TRBD2; v_gene: TRBV6-5
CDR3aa: CASSYGASSGNTIYF; CDR3nt: TGTGCCAGCAGTTACGGTGCCAGCTCTGGAAACACCATATATTTT; abundance: NA; j_gene: TRBJ1-3; len: 15; d_gene: NA; v_gene: TRBV6-5
CDR3aa: CASSGRVVYEQYF; CDR3nt: TGTGCCAGCAGCGGGCGGGTAGTCTACGAGCAGTACTTC; abundance: NA; j_gene: TRBJ2-7; len: 13; d_gene: NA; v_gene: TRBV5-8
CDR3aa: CASSYSRIESPQHF; CDR3nt: TGTGCCAGCAGTTACTCGAGGATCGAGTCGCCCCAGCATTTT; abundance: NA; j_gene: TRBJ1-5; len: 14; d_gene: NA; v_gene: TRBV6-5
CDR3aa: CASSFVSTGSTDTQYF; CDR3nt: TGTGCCAGCAGCTTTGTGTCTACGGGGAGCACAGATACGCAGTATTTT; abundance: once; j_gene: TRBJ2-3; len: 16; d_gene: NA; v_gene: TRBV5-6
CDR3aa: CASSTTLFFTENQPQHF; CDR3nt: TGTGCCAGTAGTACCACCCTCTTCTTTACAGAAAATCAGCCCCAGCATTTT; abundance: once; j_gene: TRBJ1-5; len: 17; d_gene: NA; v_gene: TRBV19
CDR3aa: CASSSSTGGTDTQYF; CDR3nt: TGTGCCAGCAGCTCTTCGACAGGGGGCACAGATACGCAGTATTTT; abundance: NA; j_gene: TRBJ2-3; len: 15; d_gene: TRBD1; v_gene: TRBV9
CDR3aa: CASSQIAGGPKQYF; CDR3nt: TGTGCCAGCAGTCAGATAGCGGGAGGGCCAAAGCAGTACTTC; abundance: NA; j_gene: TRBJ2-7; len: 14; d_gene: TRBD2; v_gene: TRBV6-5
CDR3aa: CASSPTPRGEKLFF; CDR3nt: TGTGCCAGCAGCCCGACCCCGAGGGGTGAAAAACTGTTTTTT; abundance: few; j_gene: TRBJ1-4; len: 14; d_gene: NA; v_gene: TRBV7-2
CDR3aa: CASSLTGGNQPQHF; CDR3nt: TGTGCCAGCAGCTTAACGGGGGGCAATCAGCCCCAGCATTTT; abundance: NA; j_gene: TRBJ1-5; len: 14; d_gene: NA; v_gene: TRBV7-9
CDR3aa: CSHPRGNTGELFF; CDR3nt: TGCAGCCACCCCAGGGGGAACACCGGGGAGCTGTTTTTT; abundance: NA; j_gene: TRBJ2-2; len: 13; d_gene: NA; v_gene: TRBV29-1
CDR3aa: CASSQASQYTEAFF; CDR3nt: TGTGCCAGCAGCCAAGCTTCTCAGTACACTGAAGCTTTCTTT; abundance: NA; j_gene: TRBJ1-1; len: 14; d_gene: NA; v_gene: TRBV14
CDR3aa: CASSGRLGGARSYNEQFF; CDR3nt: TGTGCCAGCAGTGGGAGGTTGGGCGGGGCAAGATCGTACAATGAGCAGTTCTTC; abundance: NA; j_gene: TRBJ2-1; len: 18; d_gene: NA; v_gene: TRBV6-1
CDR3aa: CASSLVQGDIVRNEQFF; CDR3nt: TGTGCCAGCAGCTTGGTGCAGGGGGATATCGTTAGGAATGAGCAGTTCTTC; abundance: few; j_gene: TRBJ2-1; len: 17; d_gene: TRBD1; v_gene: TRBV5-8
CDR3aa: CASSLGPGQGSPFF; CDR3nt: TGTGCCAGCAGCTTAGGACCAGGACAGGGAAGCCCGTTCTTC; abundance: once; j_gene: TRBJ2-1; len: 14; d_gene: TRBD1; v_gene: TRBV11-2
CDR3aa: CASSFTGTGQHYTF; CDR3nt: TGTGCCAGCAGTTTCACCGGGACAGGGCAGCATTACACCTTC; abundance: NA; j_gene: TRBJ1-2; len: 14; d_gene: TRBD1; v_gene: TRBV27
CDR3aa: CASSFYNEQFF; CDR3nt: TGTGCCAGCTCTTTCTACAATGAGCAGTTCTTC; abundance: NA; j_gene: TRBJ2-1; len: 11; d_gene: NA; v_gene: TRBV6-5
CDR3aa: CASSVDSFSGANVLTF; CDR3nt: TGTGCCAGTAGTGTGGACAGTTTCTCTGGGGCCAACGTCCTGACTTTC; abundance: NA; j_gene: TRBJ2-6; len: 16; d_gene: NA; v_gene: TRBV19
CDR3aa: CASSRGIGPSNGYTF; CDR3nt: TGCGCCAGCAGCCGGGGTATCGGGCCATCAAATGGCTACACCTTC; abundance: NA; j_gene: TRBJ1-2; len: 15; d_gene: NA; v_gene: TRBV4-3
CDR3aa: CASAPGTGVAFF; CDR3nt: TGTGCTAGTGCCCCCGGGACAGGGGTGGCTTTCTTT; abundance: once; j_gene: TRBJ1-1; len: 12; d_gene: TRBD1; v_gene: TRBV12-5
CDR3aa: CASKTTGGADTQYF; CDR3nt: TGTGCCAGCAAGACGACAGGGGGCGCAGATACGCAGTATTTT; abundance: NA; j_gene: TRBJ2-3; len: 14; d_gene: TRBD1; v_gene: TRBV2
CDR3aa: CASSPNGLPSTDTQYF; CDR3nt: TGTGCCAGCAGCCCCAATGGGCTACCAAGCACAGATACGCAGTATTTT; abundance: NA; j_gene: TRBJ2-3; len: 16; d_gene: NA; v_gene: TRBV4-2
CDR3aa: CASSYSKLNYEQYF; CDR3nt: TGTGCCAGCAGTTACAGCAAACTTAACTACGAGCAGTACTTC; abundance: NA; j_gene: TRBJ2-7; len: 14; d_gene: NA; v_gene: TRBV6-5
CDR3aa: CAPRAGLDYGYTF; CDR3nt: TGTGCCCCGAGGGCAGGGCTTGACTATGGCTACACCTTC; abundance: many; j_gene: TRBJ1-2; len: 13; d_gene: NA; v_gene: TRBV2
CDR3aa: CAWSGGLPNYGYTF; CDR3nt: TGTGCCTGGAGCGGGGGGCTCCCTAACTATGGCTACACCTTC; abundance: NA; j_gene: TRBJ1-2; len: 14; d_gene: NA; v_gene: TRBV30